This section outlines one T cell receptor beta chain sequence together with its context. The germline V gene encodes CDR1 SGHKS and CDR2 YYEKEE (reference sequence). The V end was cut by 3 bases, the J end by 8 bases, with 18 bases between. The CDR3 runs to 16 residues. Original processing methods: How many nucleated cells were present was estimated from reference gene primer amplification. The table came from immunoSEQ multiplex PCR; TCRdb's copy has only in-frame clones and leaves some out. Clonal size and the V and J genes are those of that table, whereas D and trimming came from the DNA. Of approximately 210,000 clones listed, about four fifths are singletons. The sample originates from a study of blood T cell repertoires in COVID-19. At the level of the study: Researchers got acute and convalescent COVID-19 samples from the United States, Italy and Spain. From T cells, B-cell-depleted T cells, or PBMCs came the material, which was cDNA or gDNA.

Sequencing was performed on peripheral blood. This clonotype originated in a man aged 45-60 years with active or convalescent COVID-19. This rearrangement joins TRBV5-5 to TRBJ1-6, with a weak D call TRBD1 (5 bases). The DNA of the CDR3 is TGTGCCAGCAGCTGGGGCCTGGACGTAAGGGATTCACCCCTCCACTTT. It yields the protein CASSWGLDVRDSPLHF.